One and the same sample provided the 26 T cell receptor beta chains below, sequenced in a study of cytomegalovirus exposure and HLA in healthy donors (dated by TCRdb to about 2017). Library prep was done by the immunoSEQ multiplex PCR assay. TCRdb obtained this table from immuneACCESS and retained in-frame rearrangements with V and J assigned. These tables miss some clones; where compared with another copy, unresolved V genes account for less than half of the shortfall, and the remainder is unexplained. Present in this sample are about 170,000 clones, about 86% of which were seen just once. Together, the top ten hold about 1.5% of the sample. Sequenced input: PBMCs. The receptor source for this set is a woman under 40 in good health and CMV-seronegative.

The V call is TRBV18, the J call TRBJ1-5; TRBD1 matches at 9 bases. Germline V CDR1 and CDR2: KGHSH, LQKENI. V lost 4 bases to trimming and J lost 7 bases; unmatched junction nucleotides: 11. This CDR3 contains 16 residues. CDR3 sequence: CASSLITGQGWQPQHF. CDR3 DNA: TGTGCCAGCTCACTTATCACAGGACAGGGGTGGCAGCCCCAGCATTTT.

The genes are TRBV5-1 and TRBJ2-3; no definite D call. Trimming pared 0 bases from V and 0 bases from J, leaving 8 bases between. Germline V gene lookup returns CDR1 SGHRS and CDR2 YFSETQ. This CDR3 is built from 15 residues. The CDR3 protein is CASSLDGPSTDTQYF. CDR3 coding DNA: TGCGCCAGCAGCTTGGACGGTCCTAGCACAGATACGCAGTATTTT.

The chain is built from TRBV4-1 and TRBJ1-5; 10 nucleotides agree with TRBD1. The length of the CDR3 is 18 residues. Germline values: CDR1 MGHRA, CDR2 YSYEKL. V was pared by 1 base and J by 2 bases, with 8 bases of the junction left unmatched. CDR3 nucleotides: TGCGCCAGCAGCCAAGGGGGGACAGGGGCCGGGGGCAATCAGCCCCAGCATTTT. Its translation: CASSQGGTGAGGNQPQHF.

The sample holds one count of this clone. This chain uses TRBV2 with TRBJ1-4; the match to TRBD1 covers 7 bases. The J segment lost 3 bases and the V segment lost 4 bases, leaving 8 bases of the junction unmatched. This CDR3 is built from 16 residues. Per the germline V gene, CDR1 is SNHLY and CDR2 is FYNNEI. The CDR3 here is CASSGAGGIANEKLFF. In nucleotides, the CDR3 is TGTGCCAGCAGTGGGGCAGGGGGTATTGCTAATGAAAAACTGTTTTTT.

The chain recombines TRBV27 with TRBJ2-7; a weak D match, TRBD2 (6 bases). Trimming stripped 6 bases from V and 3 bases from J, with 12 bases between. The germline gives CDR1 MNHEY, CDR2 SMNVEV (reference sequence). This CDR3 has 13 residues. The CDR3 bases are TGTGCCAGCAGCCCGGGGGTTCTCTACGAGCAGTACTTC. Its protein product is CASSPGVLYEQYF.

The chain joins TRBV5-8 to TRBJ2-1; 9 positions agree with TRBD2. V trimming: 2 bases; J trimming: 3 bases; junction bases outside the gene matches: 3. CDR3 length: 15 residues. The V gene's germline CDR1 is SGHTS and CDR2 YDEGEE. The CDR3 DNA is TGTGCCAGCAGCTTCCAAGCGGGGGGCTACAATGAGCAGTTCTTC. Translating it yields CASSFQAGGYNEQFF.

The gene calls are TRBV5-4 and TRBJ2-1, with unresolved D. The germline V gene encodes CDR1 SGHNT and CDR2 YYREEE (reference sequence). The length of the CDR3 is 11 residues. The germline V and J ends were trimmed by 5 bases and 7 bases, with 7 bases remaining between them. This CDR3 is CASSSSNEQFF. CDR3 bases: TGTGCCAGCAGTTCTAGTAATGAGCAGTTCTTC.

This chain links TRBV10-3 with TRBJ2-5; TRBD1 might be the D (5 bases). The CDR3 length is 13 residues. Trimming pared 6 bases from V and 4 bases from J, leaving 12 bases between. CDR1 is ENHRY, CDR2 SYGVKD, per germline. The CDR3 nucleotides are TGTGCCATCAGCCCAGGGATGGGAGAGACCCAGTACTTC. Translation gives CAISPGMGETQYF.

The chain links TRBV7-9 to TRBJ1-6, with D possibly TRBD1 on 6 matching bases. This CDR3 spans 18 amino acids. Trimming shortened V by 5 bases and J by 7 bases, and 24 bases separated the two germline ends. Germline V lookup: CDR1 SEHNR, CDR2 FQNEAQ (reference sequence). Written as DNA, the CDR3 is TGTGCCAGCAGCGAACACCATACAGGGAAATCCCCCAATTCACCCCTCCACTTT. As protein: CASSEHHTGKSPNSPLHF.

J is TRBJ2-7 and V is TRBV9; D is perhaps TRBD2 (5 bases). Trimming shortened V by 0 bases and J by 0 bases, and 10 bases separated the two germline ends. CDR3 size: 15 residues. In germline, CDR1 is SGDLS, CDR2 YYNGEE. CDR3 sequence reads: CASSVAPGNSYEQYF. The CDR3 bases are TGTGCCAGCAGCGTAGCACCGGGGAACTCCTACGAGCAGTACTTC.

This chain links TRBV5-1 with TRBJ1-1; 9 positions match TRBD1. This CDR3 has 14 amino acids. V lost 3 bases to trimming and J lost 6 bases; unmatched junction nucleotides: 6. Germline assignment: CDR1 SGHRS and CDR2 YFSETQ. Written as DNA, the CDR3 is TGCGCCAGCAGCTGGGACAGGGCTGGCGCTGAAGCTTTCTTT. Amino acid sequence: CASSWDRAGAEAFF.

This clone has only one observation. The CDR3 sequence is CASSEGAYGYTF. CDR3 nucleotide sequence: TGTGCCAGTAGCGAAGGAGCCTATGGCTACACCTTC. This chain connects TRBV19 to TRBJ1-2; no definite D call. The V gene lost 6 bases and the J gene lost 4 bases, with 9 bases spanning the gap. CDR1 and CDR2 (germline): LNHDA, SQIVND (reference sequence). The CDR3 spans 12 residues.

The chain combines TRBV4-1 with TRBJ1-2; 9 nucleotides line up with TRBD1. Germline CDR1 is MGHRA and CDR2 is YSYEKL. The trim removed 0 bases at V and 6 bases at J, leaving 8 bases unmatched. The CDR3 totals 16 residues. CDR3 loop: CASSQDNRQGVHGYTF. DNA of the CDR3: TGCGCCAGCAGCCAAGATAATCGACAGGGGGTTCATGGCTACACCTTC.

This clone was recorded a few times. The J gene is TRBJ2-7, the V gene TRBV6-1, with no clear D. Trimming removed 0 bases at V and 2 bases at J, with 5 bases between. The CDR3 contains 13 residues. Germline assignment: CDR1 MNHNS and CDR2 SASEGT. The CDR3 region has the DNA TGTGCCAGCAGTGAAGCTATTACCTACGAGCAGTACTTC. Translated: CASSEAITYEQYF.

The chain has TRBV7-2 and TRBJ2-7, with 7 bases lining up with TRBD2. The V and J ends lost 6 bases and 3 bases, in that order; junction bases with no gene match: 8. The CDR3 length is 14 residues. Germline V gives CDR1 SGHTA, CDR2 FQGNSA. CDR3 region: CASSYQSGDYEQYF. The CDR3 DNA follows: TGTGCCAGCAGTTATCAAAGCGGGGACTACGAGCAGTACTTC.

V is TRBV5-1 and J is TRBJ1-2; 8 bases map to TRBD1. J was trimmed by 4 bases and V by 5 bases; bases with no gene match: 10. Germline V gene lookup returns CDR1 SGHRS and CDR2 YFSETQ. This CDR3 is 15 amino acids long. Here the CDR3 reads CASRPTGGSAYGYTF. The DNA for the CDR3 is TGCGCCAGCAGGCCTACAGGGGGGTCCGCCTATGGCTACACCTTC.

V gene TRBV13 combines with J gene TRBJ1-4; D possibly corresponds to TRBD1 (5 bases). Germline V lookup: CDR1 PRHDT, CDR2 FYEKMQ (reference sequence). The CDR3 covers 15 residues. V lost 5 bases and J lost 7, with 17 bases in between. The CDR3 here is CASSARTRAGEKLFF. The CDR3 DNA follows: TGTGCCAGCAGCGCCCGGACAAGGGCTGGTGAAAAACTGTTTTTT.

The chain employs TRBV5-1 and TRBJ1-2; D is undetermined. The CDR3 is 13 residues long. Germline V CDR1 and CDR2: SGHRS, YFSETQ. Trimming took 4 bases from V and 6 from J, leaving 13 bases between them. The CDR3: CASSTLDPDGYTF. CDR3 nucleotides: TGCGCCAGCAGCACCCTTGATCCGGATGGCTACACCTTC.

V and J are TRBV15 and TRBJ1-2, with 9 positions matching TRBD1. This CDR3 comprises 17 residues. Germline V gene sequence: CDR1 LNHNV, CDR2 YYDKDF (reference sequence). The ends lost 4 bases at V and 2 bases at J; junction bases unmatched: 11. The CDR3 spells CATSTGQGTYRNYGYTF. CDR3 nucleotide sequence: TGTGCCACCAGCACCGGACAGGGGACTTACAGAAACTATGGCTACACCTTC.

The chain has TRBV4-1 and TRBJ1-4; no firm D call. The CDR3 extends over 14 amino acids. Germline CDR1 is MGHRA and CDR2 is YSYEKL. The V gene lost 2 bases and the J gene lost 8 bases, with 12 bases spanning the gap. Here the CDR3 reads CASSQRDPGEKLFF. The CDR3, as DNA: TGCGCCAGCAGCCAAAGGGATCCGGGGGAAAAACTGTTTTTT.

This clone was observed a single time. The chain couples TRBV29-1 to TRBJ2-2; a weak D match, TRBD1 (6 bases). Germline values: CDR1 SQVTM, CDR2 ANQGSEA. This CDR3 spans 14 amino acids. V lost 3 bases and J 7 bases, leaving 15 bases between the germline ends. The CDR3 protein is CSVETGQSGGELFF. DNA for the CDR3: TGCAGCGTTGAGACCGGACAGTCCGGCGGGGAGCTGTTTTTT.

The chain uses TRBV5-1 and TRBJ2-7; D possibly corresponds to TRBD1 (5 bases). Germline V gives CDR1 SGHRS, CDR2 YFSETQ. The V and J ends lost 5 bases and 5 bases respectively, with 11 bases between them. This CDR3 comprises 12 residues. CDR3 region: CASSNLGHEQYF. The CDR3 DNA reads TGCGCCAGCAGTAATCTGGGGCACGAGCAGTACTTC.

The chain links TRBV11-2 to TRBJ1-4; weak D call: TRBD1 (5 bases). The CDR3 contains 16 residues. V shed 2 bases and J shed 0 bases, with 10 bases lying between them. CDR1 SGHAT and CDR2 FQNNGV come from the germline V gene. CDR3 sequence reads: CASSLSGGATNEKLFF. The CDR3 DNA reads as TGTGCCAGCAGCTTATCGGGGGGTGCAACTAATGAAAAACTGTTTTTT.

This CDR3 reads CASSGGQGTDTQYF. The CDR3 bases are TGTGCCAGCAGCGGGGGACAGGGAACAGATACGCAGTATTTT. The chain carries TRBV9 and TRBJ2-3, with TRBD1 matching 9 bases. Trimming removed 3 bases from V and 3 bases from J; junction bases left unmatched: 2. Germline V gene data show CDR1 as SGDLS and CDR2 as YYNGEE. This CDR3 comprises 14 residues.

The rearrangement links TRBV7-9 to TRBJ2-3, with D possibly TRBD2 on 5 matching bases. Per germline, CDR1 SEHNR and CDR2 FQNEAQ (reference sequence). Deletions cut 3 bases from V and 1 base from J, with 11 bases between. The CDR3 consists of 15 residues. The CDR3 DNA sequence: TGTGCCAGCAGCTTCCGATTCGGGGGCACAGATACGCAGTATTTT. The encoded protein is CASSFRFGGTDTQYF. Full variable domain (rest looked up from reference TRBV7-9 and TRBJ2-3): DTGVSQNPRHKITKRGQNVTFRCDPISEHNRLYWYRQTLGQGPEFLTYFQNEAQLEKSRLLSDRFSAERPKGSFSTLEIQRTEQGDSAMYLCASSFRFGGTDTQYFGPGTRLTVL.

This sequence joins TRBV2 and TRBJ1-1; a possible D gene is TRBD1 (5 bases). CDR1 and CDR2 from the germline V gene are SNHLY and FYNNEI. Trimming cost V 8 bases and J 8 bases, with 21 bases left between them. The CDR3 runs 14 residues. CDR3 sequence: CASSLPDERGEAFF. CDR3 coding DNA: TGTGCCAGCTCTCTACCCGACGAGCGGGGCGAAGCTTTCTTT.